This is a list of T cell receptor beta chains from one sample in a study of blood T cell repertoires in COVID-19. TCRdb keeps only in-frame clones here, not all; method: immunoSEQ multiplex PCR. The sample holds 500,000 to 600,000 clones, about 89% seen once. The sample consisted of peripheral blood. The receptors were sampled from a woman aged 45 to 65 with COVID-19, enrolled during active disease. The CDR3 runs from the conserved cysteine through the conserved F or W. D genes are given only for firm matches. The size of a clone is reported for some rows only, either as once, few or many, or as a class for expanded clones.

DNA: TGTGCCAGCAGCTTAGGGCGGGGGTCCGGGGAGCTGTTTTTT
CDR3: CASSLGRGSGELFF
J: TRBJ2-2
size: NA
V: TRBV7-8
D: TRBD2

DNA: TGTGCCAGTAGTGAAGACAGGTCGCTTGTTGGGGTTGGCTACACCTTC
CDR3: CASSEDRSLVGVGYTF
J: TRBJ1-2
size: NA
V: TRBV19
D: NA

DNA: TGTGCCACCAGCAGAGATTACGGGACTGGAGAGGGAGGTGAAAAACTGTTTTTT
CDR3: CATSRDYGTGEGGEKLFF
J: TRBJ1-4
size: NA
V: TRBV15
D: NA

DNA: TGCGCCAGTGCGAACGGGGGCTCCTACAATGAGCAGTTCTTC
CDR3: CASANGGSYNEQFF
J: TRBJ2-1
size: once
V: TRBV10-1
D: NA

DNA: TGTGCCAGCTCACCAATCGGGACAGAAGGCTACACCTTC
CDR3: CASSPIGTEGYTF
J: TRBJ1-2
size: NA
V: TRBV18
D: TRBD1

DNA: TGTGCCAGCAGCCCCTCCCCGGACAGGGCGAGGGGAAACACCATATATTTT
CDR3: CASSPSPDRARGNTIYF
J: TRBJ1-3
size: once
V: TRBV9
D: TRBD1

DNA: TGTGCCAGCAGCCTACAGGGTCTGTACTCAAATGAGCAGTTCTTC
CDR3: CASSLQGLYSNEQFF
J: TRBJ2-1
size: NA
V: TRBV2
D: NA

DNA: TGCGCCAGCAGCACAGACAGAATTTATTCACCCCTCCACTTT
CDR3: CASSTDRIYSPLHF
J: TRBJ1-6
size: NA
V: TRBV5-1
D: NA

DNA: TGTGCCAGTAGTATATGGTCAGGCACCCTTAGCAATCAGCCCCAGCATTTT
CDR3: CASSIWSGTLSNQPQHF
J: TRBJ1-5
size: NA
V: TRBV19
D: NA

DNA: TGTGCCAGCAGCAGAGGACAGGGGAACACCGGGGAGCTGTTTTTT
CDR3: CASSRGQGNTGELFF
J: TRBJ2-2
size: NA
V: TRBV3-1/TRBV3-2
D: TRBD1

DNA: TGTGCCAGCAACATTCGCGACAGGCAGGATGGCTACACCTTC
CDR3: CASNIRDRQDGYTF
J: TRBJ1-2
size: few
V: TRBV6-6
D: NA

DNA: TGTGCCAGCAGCCAACGGGACTCTGGAAACACCATATATTTT
CDR3: CASSQRDSGNTIYF
J: TRBJ1-3
size: NA
V: TRBV3-1/TRBV3-2
D: NA

DNA: TGTGCCAGCAGCAGGACAGCGGCCGACGAGCAGTACTTC
CDR3: CASSRTAADEQYF
J: TRBJ2-7
size: NA
V: TRBV12-3/TRBV12-4
D: NA

DNA: TGTGCCTGCCGACAGGGGGAATCGGGGGCCAACGTCCTGACTTTC
CDR3: CACRQGESGANVLTF
J: TRBJ2-6
size: NA
V: TRBV30
D: TRBD1

DNA: TGCGCCAGCAGAGAACCGGGACTGACTAACTATGGCTACACCTTC
CDR3: CASREPGLTNYGYTF
J: TRBJ1-2
size: NA
V: TRBV5-1
D: NA

DNA: TGCGCCAGCAGCTTGCCAGGGTCAGATACGCAGTATTTT
CDR3: CASSLPGSDTQYF
J: TRBJ2-3
size: NA
V: TRBV5-1
D: NA

DNA: TGCGCCAGCAGCCAGCGCTTAGCCCCCAGCGGAGCAGATACGCAGTATTTT
CDR3: CASSQRLAPSGADTQYF
J: TRBJ2-3
size: NA
V: TRBV4-1
D: NA

DNA: TGTGCCAGCAGTAGACAGGGGGCGGTCACCGGGGAGCTGTTTTTT
CDR3: CASSRQGAVTGELFF
J: TRBJ2-2
size: NA
V: TRBV2
D: TRBD1

DNA: TGTGCCAGCAGTTTAGTCCCGGGACAGGGTCGGCGGCCCCAGCATTTT
CDR3: CASSLVPGQGRRPQHF
J: TRBJ1-5
size: NA
V: TRBV6-6
D: TRBD1

DNA: TGTGCCAGCAGCTTAGGAGAGGGGGTCTATGGCTACACCTTC
CDR3: CASSLGEGVYGYTF
J: TRBJ1-2
size: NA
V: TRBV7-9
D: NA

DNA: TGTGCCAGCAGCCAAGGGAGGACTAGCGGAGGACCGTACCAAGAGACCCAGTACTTC
CDR3: CASSQGRTSGGPYQETQYF
J: TRBJ2-5
size: NA
V: TRBV3-1/TRBV3-2
D: TRBD2

DNA: TGTGCCATCAGTGATCAGGGACAGGGGGCAGTCGGCTACACCTTC
CDR3: CAISDQGQGAVGYTF
J: TRBJ1-2
size: NA
V: TRBV10-3
D: TRBD1

DNA: TGTGCCAGCAGCACGACTAGCGGGGGGGCCAATGAGCAGTTCTTC
CDR3: CASSTTSGGANEQFF
J: TRBJ2-1
size: NA
V: TRBV11-1
D: TRBD2

DNA: TGTGCCAGCAGCTTACAGGCGGCAGGGATTGATGAGCAGTTCTTC
CDR3: CASSLQAAGIDEQFF
J: TRBJ2-1
size: NA
V: TRBV7-2
D: NA

DNA: TGTGCCATCAGTGGGACTAGCGGGGGGGCTTTATCGAACACCGGGGAGCTGTTTTTT
CDR3: CAISGTSGGALSNTGELFF
J: TRBJ2-2
size: NA
V: TRBV10-3
D: TRBD2

DNA: TGTGCCAGCAGTAGAGACAGGGATGACTATGGCTACACCTTC
CDR3: CASSRDRDDYGYTF
J: TRBJ1-2
size: NA
V: TRBV6-4
D: TRBD1

DNA: TGTGCCAGCAGCTTTGCCCAGGGGAGTTGGGGGGGCTACACCTTC
CDR3: CASSFAQGSWGGYTF
J: TRBJ1-2
size: NA
V: TRBV5-4
D: NA

DNA: TGTGCCAGCAGCCAAGAAGTATCGCGGGGGGGCACCCCCCGGCATACGCAGTATTTT
CDR3: CASSQEVSRGGTPRHTQYF
J: TRBJ2-3
size: NA
V: TRBV3-1/TRBV3-2
D: TRBD2

DNA: TGTGCCAGCAGCCGTAGGGGGACAGGACCCTATGGCTACACCTTC
CDR3: CASSRRGTGPYGYTF
J: TRBJ1-2
size: NA
V: TRBV7-6
D: TRBD1

DNA: TGTGCCAGCAGCCAACAGGGGCCCTATGGCTACACCTTC
CDR3: CASSQQGPYGYTF
J: TRBJ1-2
size: few
V: TRBV9
D: TRBD1

DNA: TGTGCCAGCAGCCCCCACGGTGTCAGGGGGCAAGAAGGCTACACCTTC
CDR3: CASSPHGVRGQEGYTF
J: TRBJ1-2
size: NA
V: TRBV3-1/TRBV3-2
D: TRBD1

DNA: TGTGCCAGCAGTTTTGGACAGGGTAATTCACCCCTCCACTTT
CDR3: CASSFGQGNSPLHF
J: TRBJ1-6
size: NA
V: TRBV28
D: TRBD1

DNA: TGCGCCAGCAGCCAAGACCCTAGCGGGTACGAGCAGTACTTC
CDR3: CASSQDPSGYEQYF
J: TRBJ2-7
size: NA
V: TRBV4-1
D: TRBD2

DNA: TGCGCCAGCAGCTTGGACGTCGGGGAGGGTCAGCCCCAGCATTTT
CDR3: CASSLDVGEGQPQHF
J: TRBJ1-5
size: NA
V: TRBV5-1
D: NA

DNA: TGTGCCAGCAGTGGACAGATCTCTGGAAACACCATATATTTT
CDR3: CASSGQISGNTIYF
J: TRBJ1-3
size: few
V: TRBV2
D: NA

DNA: TGTGCCAGCAGCCAAGAGGGGCTAGCGGGGGGGCCGTACTTC
CDR3: CASSQEGLAGGPYF
J: TRBJ2-7
size: NA
V: TRBV4-2
D: TRBD2

DNA: TGCAGCGTTACAGGGGGAAGCACTGAAGCTTTCTTT
CDR3: CSVTGGSTEAFF
J: TRBJ1-1
size: once
V: TRBV29-1
D: TRBD1

DNA: TGTGCCAGCACCCTAGAGGGGGTGATCGTTAATGAGCAGTTCTTC
CDR3: CASTLEGVIVNEQFF
J: TRBJ2-1
size: NA
V: TRBV7-8
D: NA

DNA: TGTGCCTGGGACAGAGAGTACGAGCAGTACTTC
CDR3: CAWDREYEQYF
J: TRBJ2-7
size: NA
V: TRBV30
D: NA

DNA: TGTGCCAGCAGTGAGGGACAGGGGCTCAATCAGCCCCAGCATTTT
CDR3: CASSEGQGLNQPQHF
J: TRBJ1-5
size: NA
V: TRBV28
D: TRBD1

DNA: TGTGCCAGCAGCAACCCTGCTGGGACAGGGCTCTACGAGCAGTACTTC
CDR3: CASSNPAGTGLYEQYF
J: TRBJ2-7
size: NA
V: TRBV5-4
D: TRBD1

DNA: TGTGCCAGCAGCTTAGACCGTAGCTCCTACGAGCAGTACTTC
CDR3: CASSLDRSSYEQYF
J: TRBJ2-7
size: few
V: TRBV7-8
D: NA

DNA: TGTGCCAGCAGCGCAGGCACAGATACGCAGTATTTT
CDR3: CASSAGTDTQYF
J: TRBJ2-3
size: NA
V: TRBV11-3
D: NA

DNA: TGTGCCAGCGGCCCTTCCCCCTACGAGCAGTACTTC
CDR3: CASGPSPYEQYF
J: TRBJ2-7
size: NA
V: TRBV5-6
D: NA

DNA: TGTGCCAGCAGGGGACAGGGCTGGGAGCAGTTCTTC
CDR3: CASRGQGWEQFF
J: TRBJ2-1
size: NA
V: TRBV2
D: TRBD1

DNA: TGCGCCAGCAGTCTAACTACAGGGTCCACTGAAGCTTTCTTT
CDR3: CASSLTTGSTEAFF
J: TRBJ1-1
size: NA
V: TRBV5-1
D: NA

DNA: TGTGCCAGCAGCCAAGAGACTACCTATGGCTACACCTTC
CDR3: CASSQETTYGYTF
J: TRBJ1-2
size: NA
V: TRBV3-1/TRBV3-2
D: NA